This T cell receptor (beta chain) was recorded in a study of Ad26.COV2.S vaccination and SARS-CoV-2 variants. Study-wide results and limits: Spike-specific TCR breadth in vaccine recipients exceeded that seen in placebo recipients. The analyses of TCR breadth and depth may have understated the size of total T cell responses. Whether participants received vaccine or placebo, their non-spike TCR breadth was similar. In vaccinated individuals, spike-specific CD8+ and CD4+ T cell responses reportedly displayed substantial breadth.

Points on this clone: The antigen is undetermined.

Trimming removed 3 bases from V and 5 bases from J, with 17 bases in between. Germline V gene sequence: CDR1 MGHDK, CDR2 SYGVNS. The CDR3 extends over 16 amino acids. This table comes from immunoSEQ multiplex PCR, and its TCRdb copy is limited to in-frame clones, with some not included. Of under 95,000 clones in the sample, 82% were seen once. Sequences were derived from peripheral blood, sampled after recovery from COVID-19. The rearrangement links TRBV25-1 to TRBJ2-1; the D call may be TRBD1 or TRBD2 (5 bases each). The origin of this receptor is a human donor who had recovered from COVID-19. CDR3 loop: CASSETSGTVNNEQFF. CDR3 in DNA: TGTGCCAGCAGTGAGACGTCCGGGACCGTCAACAATGAGCAGTTCTTC.